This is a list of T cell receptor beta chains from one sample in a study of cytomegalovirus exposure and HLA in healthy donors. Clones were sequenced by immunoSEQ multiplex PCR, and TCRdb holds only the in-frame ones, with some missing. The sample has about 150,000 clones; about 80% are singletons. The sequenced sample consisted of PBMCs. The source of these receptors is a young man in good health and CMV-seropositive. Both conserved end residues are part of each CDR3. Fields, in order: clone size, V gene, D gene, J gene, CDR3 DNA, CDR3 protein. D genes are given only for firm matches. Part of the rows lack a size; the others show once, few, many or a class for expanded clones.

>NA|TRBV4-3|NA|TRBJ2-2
TGCGCCAGCAGCCAAGGAGGTGGCAACACCGGGGAGCTGTTTTTT
CASSQGGGNTGELFF
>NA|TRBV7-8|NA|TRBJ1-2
TGTGCCAGCAGCTTAGGGCCGTCCCTGTTCGTTCGTGGCTACACCTTC
CASSLGPSLFVRGYTF
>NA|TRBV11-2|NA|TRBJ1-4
TGTGCCAGCAGCTTAGATCAGCGGGGGGGATATGAAAAACTGTTTTTT
CASSLDQRGGYEKLFF
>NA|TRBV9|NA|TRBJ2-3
TGTGCCAGCAGCCAGGGGGGTCCGGGAGATACGCAGTATTTT
CASSQGGPGDTQYF
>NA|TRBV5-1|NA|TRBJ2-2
TGCGCCAGCAGCTCGGAGGGGGCGGGGGAGCTGTTTTTT
CASSSEGAGELFF
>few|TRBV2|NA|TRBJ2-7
TGTGCCAGCAGTGAATTTGCCTCTGGGACTGACTCCTACGAGCAGTACTTC
CASSEFASGTDSYEQYF
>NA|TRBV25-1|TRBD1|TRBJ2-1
TGTGCCAGCAGTGACCTACAGGGGGCGAGGAATGAGCAGTTCTTC
CASSDLQGARNEQFF
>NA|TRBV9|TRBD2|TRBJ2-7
TGTGCCAGCAGCGTAGAGGCTAGCGGGAACTACGAGCAGTACTTC
CASSVEASGNYEQYF
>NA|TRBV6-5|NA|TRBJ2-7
TGTGCCAGCAGTTCCCAGGGCGCGAACGTCGAGCAGTACTTC
CASSSQGANVEQYF
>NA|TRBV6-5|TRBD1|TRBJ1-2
TGTGCCACCCAGACACAGGGGGAGAGCTATGGCTACACCTTC
CATQTQGESYGYTF
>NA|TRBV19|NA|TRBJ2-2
TGTGCCAGTAGGACGGACGGGGAAGTCGGGGAGCTGTTTTTT
CASRTDGEVGELFF
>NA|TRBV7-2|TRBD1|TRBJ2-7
TGTGCCAGCAGCTCCCCCGGGACAGCTCCCTACGAGCAGTACTTC
CASSSPGTAPYEQYF
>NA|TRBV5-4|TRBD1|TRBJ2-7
TGTGCCAGCAGCTCAAGACAGGGGATAACCTACGAGCAGTACTTC
CASSSRQGITYEQYF
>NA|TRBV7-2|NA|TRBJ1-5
TGTGCCAGCAGCCTGGGGGGGGGTCAGCCCCAGCATTTT
CASSLGGGQPQHF
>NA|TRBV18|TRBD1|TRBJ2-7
TGTGCCAGCTCACCACCGGGACAGCCCTCCTACGAGCAGTACTTC
CASSPPGQPSYEQYF
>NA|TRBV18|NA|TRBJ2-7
TGTGCCAGCTCCGATGGGACAACCTACGAGCAGTACTTC
CASSDGTTYEQYF
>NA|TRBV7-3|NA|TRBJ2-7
TGTGCCAGCAGCTTGAGCGGGTCCCACGAGCAGTACTTC
CASSLSGSHEQYF
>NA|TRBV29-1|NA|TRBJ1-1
TGCAGCGTATCGGGGAACACTGAAGCTTTCTTT
CSVSGNTEAFF
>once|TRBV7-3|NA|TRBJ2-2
TGTGCCAGCAGCTCTTCCCAGGGGGAGCTGTTTTTT
CASSSSQGELFF
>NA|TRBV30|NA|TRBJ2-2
TGTGCCTGGGACGAAGGGGCTAACACCGGGGAGCTGTTTTTT
CAWDEGANTGELFF
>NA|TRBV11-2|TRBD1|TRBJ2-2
TGTGCCAGCAGCTCCTTACCGGGACAGGGGGCAACCGGGGAGCTGTTTTTT
CASSSLPGQGATGELFF
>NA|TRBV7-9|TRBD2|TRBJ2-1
TGTGCCAGCAGCGAACCGGGACTAGCGGGAGTAAATGAGCAGTTCTTC
CASSEPGLAGVNEQFF
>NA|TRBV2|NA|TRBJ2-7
TGTGCCAGCAGTGATGGGACTGCCCCCTACGAGCAGTACTTC
CASSDGTAPYEQYF
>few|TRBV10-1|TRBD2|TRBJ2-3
TGCGCCAGCAGTGAGTCGGTCCGGGCTAGCGGGGACACAGATACGCAGTATTTT
CASSESVRASGDTDTQYF
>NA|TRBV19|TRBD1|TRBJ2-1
TGTGCCAGTAGTATGAGGGGGCTCCATGAGCAGTTCTTC
CASSMRGLHEQFF
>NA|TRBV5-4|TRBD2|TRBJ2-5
TGTGCCAGCAGCACCGGACTAGCGGGGGGCGGTGAGACCCAGTACTTC
CASSTGLAGGGETQYF
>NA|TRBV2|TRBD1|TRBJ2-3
TGTGCCAGCAGTGCGGTGGGACAGGGGTTAGATACGCAGTATTTT
CASSAVGQGLDTQYF
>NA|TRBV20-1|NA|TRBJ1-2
TGCAGTGCTACCCGGGGATATGGCTACACCTTC
CSATRGYGYTF
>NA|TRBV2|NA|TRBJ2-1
TGTGCCAGCAGTTACAACGTAGCGGACAATGAGCAGTTCTTC
CASSYNVADNEQFF
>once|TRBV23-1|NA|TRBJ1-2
TGCGCCAGCAGTCACCAGTTTTATGGCTACACCTTC
CASSHQFYGYTF
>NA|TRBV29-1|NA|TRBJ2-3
TGCAGCGTTGTTCGGGAACGGGACTCTAGCACAGATACGCAGTATTTT
CSVVRERDSSTDTQYF
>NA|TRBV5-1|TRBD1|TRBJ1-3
TGCGCCAGCAGCTCCGCACAGGGGAACACCATATATTTT
CASSSAQGNTIYF
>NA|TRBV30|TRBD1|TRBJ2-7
TGTGCCTGGACGCTAGGGGGCGGCTACGAGCAGTACTTC
CAWTLGGGYEQYF
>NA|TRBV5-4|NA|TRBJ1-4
TGTGCCAGCAGCCGTTCAACTAATGAAAAACTGTTTTTT
CASSRSTNEKLFF
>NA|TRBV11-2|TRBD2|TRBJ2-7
TGTGCCAGCAGCTTCCCGGGACTAGCGGGGGGGCCGGGAGAGCAGTACTTC
CASSFPGLAGGPGEQYF
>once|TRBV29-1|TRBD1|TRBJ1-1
TGCAGCGTTTTATTGGGACAGGGAGCTTTCTTT
CSVLLGQGAFF
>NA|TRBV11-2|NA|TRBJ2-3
TGTGCCAGCAGCTTAGATTCAGGGAAAGGAGATACGCAGTATTTT
CASSLDSGKGDTQYF
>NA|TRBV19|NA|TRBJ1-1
TGTGCCAGTAGTATAGATACGGTCACTGAAGCTTTCTTT
CASSIDTVTEAFF
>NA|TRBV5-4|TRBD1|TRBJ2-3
TGTGCCAGCAGCTGGGCCCCGGGACAGAGCACAGATACGCAGTATTTT
CASSWAPGQSTDTQYF
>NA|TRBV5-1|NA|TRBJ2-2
TGCGCCAGCAGCTTGATTCTGAACACCGGGGAGCTGTTTTTT
CASSLILNTGELFF
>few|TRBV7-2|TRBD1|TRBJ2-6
TGTGCCAGCAGCCGAAGACAGGGGGCTACTGGGGCCAACGTCCTGACTTTC
CASSRRQGATGANVLTF
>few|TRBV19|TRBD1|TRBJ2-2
TGTGCCAGTGCGGGACAGGCTTTCACCGGGGAGCTGTTTTTT
CASAGQAFTGELFF
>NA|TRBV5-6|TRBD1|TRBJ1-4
TGTGCCAGCAGCTTTCGGGACAGGGGGCAGGAAAAACTGTTTTTT
CASSFRDRGQEKLFF
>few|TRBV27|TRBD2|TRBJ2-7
TGTGCCAGCAGTTTACGGGGGGGCCCCGAGCAGTACTTC
CASSLRGGPEQYF
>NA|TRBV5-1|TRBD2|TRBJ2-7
TGCGCCAGCAGCTTGATCGGGACTAGCGGGAGAGAGCAGTACTTC
CASSLIGTSGREQYF
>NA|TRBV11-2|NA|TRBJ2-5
TGTGCCAGCAGCTTGAGGGCAGAGACCCAGTACTTC
CASSLRAETQYF
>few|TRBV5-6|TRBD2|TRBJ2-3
TGTGCCAGCAGCCGACTACTTCTAGCGGGAGGAAGGGATACGCAGTATTTT
CASSRLLLAGGRDTQYF